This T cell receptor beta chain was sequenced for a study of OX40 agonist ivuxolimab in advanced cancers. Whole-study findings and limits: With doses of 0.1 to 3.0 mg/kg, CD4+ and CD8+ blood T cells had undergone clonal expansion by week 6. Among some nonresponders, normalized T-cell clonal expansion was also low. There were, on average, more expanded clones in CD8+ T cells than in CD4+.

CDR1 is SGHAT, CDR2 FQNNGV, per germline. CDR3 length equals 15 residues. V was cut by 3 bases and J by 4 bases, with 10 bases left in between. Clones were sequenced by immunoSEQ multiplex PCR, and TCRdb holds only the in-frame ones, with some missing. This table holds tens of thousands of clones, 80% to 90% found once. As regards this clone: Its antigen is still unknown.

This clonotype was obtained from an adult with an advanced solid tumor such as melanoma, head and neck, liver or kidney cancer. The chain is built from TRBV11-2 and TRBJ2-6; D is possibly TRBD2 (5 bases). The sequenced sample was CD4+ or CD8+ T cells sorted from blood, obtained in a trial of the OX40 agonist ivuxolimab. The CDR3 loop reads CASSLGLAGANVLTF. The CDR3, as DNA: TGTGCCAGCAGCTTGGGCCTAGCCGGGGCCAACGTCCTGACTTTC.